This T cell receptor beta chain was found in a study of vaccination and CD4 T cells after COVID-19. Treatment indicated: roughly nine-day PBMC culture with coronavirus spike peptide pools or control peptides (ViraFEST assay). Expansion of antigen-specific T cells with peptide pools by ViraFEST preceded sequencing of TCRs. This clonotype was counted a few times. Antigen unknown. Study-wide findings and caveats: Within the convalescent patients, a median about 90% of the SARS-CoV-2-reactive clones were ones that appeared only post-vaccination.

The Oncomine TCR Beta short-read assay was applied to DNA of cultured CD4+ T cells. Scientists extracted genomic DNA from CD4+ T cells grown in culture. TCRdb reanalysed the PCR reads using MiXCR and keeps one entry per CDR3 protein. This table has fewer than 25,000 distinct CDR3 sequences, under 55% appearing once. The V and J ends lost 6 bases and 1 base respectively, with 13 bases between them. Germline V gene sequence: CDR1 MNHNS, CDR2 SASEGT. This CDR3 contains 15 residues. The source of this sequence is a human donor who had recovered from COVID-19. Sequencing used CD4+ T cells from blood, cultured in vitro, obtained before SARS-CoV-2 vaccination. This chain uses TRBV6-1 with TRBJ1-5; D remains unclear. CDR3 in amino acids: CASRPPGSSNQPQHF. As DNA, the CDR3 is TGTGCCAGCAGACCCCCGGGCTCCAGCAATCAGCCCCAGCATTTT.